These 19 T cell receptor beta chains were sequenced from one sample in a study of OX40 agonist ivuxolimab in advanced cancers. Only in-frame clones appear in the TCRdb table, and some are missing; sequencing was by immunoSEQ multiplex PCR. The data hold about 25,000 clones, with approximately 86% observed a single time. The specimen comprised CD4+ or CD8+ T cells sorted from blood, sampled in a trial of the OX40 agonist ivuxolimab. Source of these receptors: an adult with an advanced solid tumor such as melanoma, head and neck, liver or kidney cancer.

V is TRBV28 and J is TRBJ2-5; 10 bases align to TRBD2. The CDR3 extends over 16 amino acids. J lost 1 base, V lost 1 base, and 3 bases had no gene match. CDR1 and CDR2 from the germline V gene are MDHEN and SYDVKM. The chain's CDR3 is CASSLSLAGAQETQYF. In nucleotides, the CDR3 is TGTGCCAGCAGTTTATCCCTAGCGGGAGCCCAAGAGACCCAGTACTTC.

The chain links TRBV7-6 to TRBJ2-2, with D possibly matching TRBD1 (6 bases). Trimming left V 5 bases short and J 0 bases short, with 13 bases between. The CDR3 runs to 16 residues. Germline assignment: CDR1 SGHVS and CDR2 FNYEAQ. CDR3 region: CASSPPQGPNTGELFF. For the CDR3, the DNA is TGTGCCAGCAGCCCCCCCCAGGGGCCGAACACCGGGGAGCTGTTTTTT.

The CDR3 reads CAWSVGRGQETQYF. CDR3 nucleotides: TGTGCCTGGAGTGTAGGGCGGGGCCAAGAGACCCAGTACTTC. This chain uses TRBV30 with TRBJ2-5; maybe TRBD2 (6 bases). Trimming shortened V by 0 bases and J by 1 base, and 9 bases separated the two germline ends. Germline loops: CDR1 GTSNPN, CDR2 SVGIG (reference sequence). The CDR3 is made up of 14 amino acids.

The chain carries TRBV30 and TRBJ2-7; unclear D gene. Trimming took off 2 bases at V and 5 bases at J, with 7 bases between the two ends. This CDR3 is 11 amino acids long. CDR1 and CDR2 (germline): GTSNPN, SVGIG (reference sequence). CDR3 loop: CAWSIENEQYF. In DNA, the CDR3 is TGTGCCTGGAGTATCGAAAACGAGCAGTACTTC.

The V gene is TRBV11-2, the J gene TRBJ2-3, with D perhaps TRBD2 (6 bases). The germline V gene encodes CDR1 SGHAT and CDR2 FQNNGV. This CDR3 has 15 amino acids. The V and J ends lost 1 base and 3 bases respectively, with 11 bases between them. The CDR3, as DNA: TGTGCCAGCAGCTTAGTAGGCGCGGGAACAGATACGCAGTATTTT. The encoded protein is CASSLVGAGTDTQYF.

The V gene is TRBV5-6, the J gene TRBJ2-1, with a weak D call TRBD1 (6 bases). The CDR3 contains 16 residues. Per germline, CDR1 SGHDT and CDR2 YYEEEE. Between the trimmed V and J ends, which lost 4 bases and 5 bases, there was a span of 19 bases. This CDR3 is CASSLFEQGPNNEQFF. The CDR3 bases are TGTGCCAGCAGCCTGTTTGAACAGGGCCCCAACAATGAGCAGTTCTTC.

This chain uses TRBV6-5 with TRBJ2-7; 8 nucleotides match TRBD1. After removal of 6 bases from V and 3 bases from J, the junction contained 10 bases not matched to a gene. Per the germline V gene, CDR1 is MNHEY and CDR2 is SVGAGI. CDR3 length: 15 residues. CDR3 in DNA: TGTGCCAGCAGCCATGCGGCAGGGGGCATCTACGAGCAGTACTTC. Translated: CASSHAAGGIYEQYF.

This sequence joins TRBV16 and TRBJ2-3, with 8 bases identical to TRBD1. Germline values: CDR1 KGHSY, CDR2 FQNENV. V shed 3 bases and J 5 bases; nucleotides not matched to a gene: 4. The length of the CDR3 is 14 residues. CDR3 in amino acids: CASSHSGGGDTQYF. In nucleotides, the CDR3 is TGTGCCAGCAGCCATTCAGGGGGCGGAGATACGCAGTATTTT.

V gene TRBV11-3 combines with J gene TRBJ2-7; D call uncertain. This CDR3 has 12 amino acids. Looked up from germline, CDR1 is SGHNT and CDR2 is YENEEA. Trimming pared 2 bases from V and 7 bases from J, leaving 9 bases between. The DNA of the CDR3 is TGTGCCAGCAGCTTAAAAGACCGAGAGCAGTACTTC. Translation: CASSLKDREQYF.

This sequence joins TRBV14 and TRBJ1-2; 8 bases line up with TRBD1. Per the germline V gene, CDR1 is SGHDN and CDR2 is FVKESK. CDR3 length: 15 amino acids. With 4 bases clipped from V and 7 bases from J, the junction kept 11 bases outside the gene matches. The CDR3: CASSLRQGQISGYTF. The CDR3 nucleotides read TGTGCCAGCAGCCTCAGACAGGGGCAGATAAGTGGCTACACCTTC.

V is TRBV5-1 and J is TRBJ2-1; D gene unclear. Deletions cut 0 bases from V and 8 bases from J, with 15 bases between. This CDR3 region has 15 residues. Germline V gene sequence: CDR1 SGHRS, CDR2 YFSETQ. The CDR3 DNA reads TGCGCCAGCAGCTTGGTTGGATGGTCTAACGATGAGCAGTTCTTC. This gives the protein CASSLVGWSNDEQFF.

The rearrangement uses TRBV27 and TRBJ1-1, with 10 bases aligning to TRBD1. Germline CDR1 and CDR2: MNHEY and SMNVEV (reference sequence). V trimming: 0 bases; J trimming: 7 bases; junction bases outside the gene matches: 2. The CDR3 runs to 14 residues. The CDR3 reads CASSLSGTGVEAFF. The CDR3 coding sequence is TGTGCCAGCAGTTTATCGGGGACAGGGGTTGAAGCTTTCTTT.

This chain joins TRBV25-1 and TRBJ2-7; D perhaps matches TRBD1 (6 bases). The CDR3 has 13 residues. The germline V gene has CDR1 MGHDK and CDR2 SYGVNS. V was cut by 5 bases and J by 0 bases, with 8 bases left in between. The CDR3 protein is CASSTGFSYEQYF. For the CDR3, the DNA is TGTGCCAGCAGTACAGGGTTCTCCTACGAGCAGTACTTC.

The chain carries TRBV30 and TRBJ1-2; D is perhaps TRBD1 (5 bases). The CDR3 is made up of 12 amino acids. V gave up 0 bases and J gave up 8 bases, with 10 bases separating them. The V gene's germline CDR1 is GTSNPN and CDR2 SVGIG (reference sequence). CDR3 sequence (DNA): TGTGCCTGGAGTGTGGGGGGAGGAGGCTACACCTTC. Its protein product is CAWSVGGGGYTF.

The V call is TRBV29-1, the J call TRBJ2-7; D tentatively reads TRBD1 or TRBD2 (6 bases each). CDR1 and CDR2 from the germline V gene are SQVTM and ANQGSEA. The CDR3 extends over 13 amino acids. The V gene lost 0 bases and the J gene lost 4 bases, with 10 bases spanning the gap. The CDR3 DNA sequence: TGCAGCGTTGAAGAGATAGGGGGGTACGAGCAGTACTTC. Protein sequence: CSVEEIGGYEQYF.

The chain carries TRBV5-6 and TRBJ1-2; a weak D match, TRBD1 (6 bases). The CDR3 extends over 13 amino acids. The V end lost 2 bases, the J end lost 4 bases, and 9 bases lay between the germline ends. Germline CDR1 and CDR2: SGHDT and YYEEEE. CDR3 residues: CASSFGGGYGYTF. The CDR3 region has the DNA TGTGCCAGCAGCTTCGGGGGCGGCTATGGCTACACCTTC.

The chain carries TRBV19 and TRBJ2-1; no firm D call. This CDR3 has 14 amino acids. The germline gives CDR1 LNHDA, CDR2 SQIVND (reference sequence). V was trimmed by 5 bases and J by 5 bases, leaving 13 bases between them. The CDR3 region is CASSPALGHNEQFF. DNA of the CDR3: TGTGCCAGTAGTCCCGCGCTAGGACACAATGAGCAGTTCTTC.

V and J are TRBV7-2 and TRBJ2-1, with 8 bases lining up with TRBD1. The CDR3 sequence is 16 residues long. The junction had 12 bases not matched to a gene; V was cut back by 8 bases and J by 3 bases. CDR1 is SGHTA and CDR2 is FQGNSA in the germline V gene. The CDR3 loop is CASALNTGQVYNEQFF. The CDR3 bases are TGTGCCAGCGCTCTAAATACGGGACAGGTCTACAATGAGCAGTTCTTC.

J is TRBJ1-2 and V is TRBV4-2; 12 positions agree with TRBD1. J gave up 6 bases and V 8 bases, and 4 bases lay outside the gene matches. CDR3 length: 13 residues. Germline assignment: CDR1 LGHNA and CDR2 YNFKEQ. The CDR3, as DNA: TGTGCCAGCGGGGACAGGGGGCCTGATGGCTACACCTTC. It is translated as CASGDRGPDGYTF.